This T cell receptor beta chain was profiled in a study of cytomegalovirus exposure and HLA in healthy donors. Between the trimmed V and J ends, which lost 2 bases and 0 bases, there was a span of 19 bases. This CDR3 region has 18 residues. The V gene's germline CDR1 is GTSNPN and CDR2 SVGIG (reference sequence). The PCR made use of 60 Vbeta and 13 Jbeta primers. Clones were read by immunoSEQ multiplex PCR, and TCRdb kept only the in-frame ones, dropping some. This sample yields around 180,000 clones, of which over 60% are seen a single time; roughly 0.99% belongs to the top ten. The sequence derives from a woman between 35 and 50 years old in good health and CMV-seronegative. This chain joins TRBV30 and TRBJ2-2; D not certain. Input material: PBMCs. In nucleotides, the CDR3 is TGTGCCTGGAGTAAGAGGTCGGTAGCCCGCTCGAACACCGGGGAGCTGTTTTTT. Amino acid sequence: CAWSKRSVARSNTGELFF.